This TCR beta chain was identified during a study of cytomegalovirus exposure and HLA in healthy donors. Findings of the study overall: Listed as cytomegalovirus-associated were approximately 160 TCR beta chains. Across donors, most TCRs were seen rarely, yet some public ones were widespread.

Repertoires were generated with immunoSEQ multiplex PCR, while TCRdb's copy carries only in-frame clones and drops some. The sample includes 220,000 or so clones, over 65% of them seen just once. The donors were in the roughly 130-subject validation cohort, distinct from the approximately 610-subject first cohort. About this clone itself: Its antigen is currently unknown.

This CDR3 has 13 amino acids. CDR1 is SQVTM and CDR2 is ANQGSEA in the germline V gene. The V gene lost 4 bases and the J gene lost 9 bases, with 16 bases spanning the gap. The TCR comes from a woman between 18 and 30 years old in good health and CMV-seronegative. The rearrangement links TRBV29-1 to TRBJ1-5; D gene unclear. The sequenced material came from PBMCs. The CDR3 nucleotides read TGCAGCGTTGGGGAGGGCCGAGGTGGGCCCCAGCATTTT. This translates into CSVGEGRGGPQHF.